Sequencing of this T cell receptor (beta chain) was carried out in a study of blood T cell repertoires in COVID-19. In germline, CDR1 is LNHDA, CDR2 SQIVND (reference sequence). The CDR3 has 18 amino acids. The V and J ends lost 7 bases and 1 base, in that order; junction bases with no gene match: 14. Libraries were prepared by immunoSEQ multiplex PCR; TCRdb keeps only in-frame clonotypes and omits some of them. This sample has approximately 200,000 clones, with roughly 82% found just once. The material sequenced was PBMCs or T cells enriched from blood (not recorded which). The clonotype originates from a woman aged 25-40 years who had recovered from COVID-19. The chain couples TRBV19 to TRBJ2-5; 11 positions match TRBD2. CDR3 residues: CASTAVAGGKGGQETQYF. In nucleotides, the CDR3 is TGTGCCAGTACCGCTGTAGCGGGAGGGAAGGGGGGCCAAGAGACCCAGTACTTC. The whole variable domain, remainder taken from reference TRBV19 and TRBJ2-5, is DGGITQSPKYLFRKEGQNVTLSCEQNLNHDAMYWYRQDPGQGLRLIYYSQIVNDFQKGDIAEGYSVSREKKESFPLTVTSAQKNPTAFYLCASTAVAGGKGGQETQYFGPGTRLLVL.